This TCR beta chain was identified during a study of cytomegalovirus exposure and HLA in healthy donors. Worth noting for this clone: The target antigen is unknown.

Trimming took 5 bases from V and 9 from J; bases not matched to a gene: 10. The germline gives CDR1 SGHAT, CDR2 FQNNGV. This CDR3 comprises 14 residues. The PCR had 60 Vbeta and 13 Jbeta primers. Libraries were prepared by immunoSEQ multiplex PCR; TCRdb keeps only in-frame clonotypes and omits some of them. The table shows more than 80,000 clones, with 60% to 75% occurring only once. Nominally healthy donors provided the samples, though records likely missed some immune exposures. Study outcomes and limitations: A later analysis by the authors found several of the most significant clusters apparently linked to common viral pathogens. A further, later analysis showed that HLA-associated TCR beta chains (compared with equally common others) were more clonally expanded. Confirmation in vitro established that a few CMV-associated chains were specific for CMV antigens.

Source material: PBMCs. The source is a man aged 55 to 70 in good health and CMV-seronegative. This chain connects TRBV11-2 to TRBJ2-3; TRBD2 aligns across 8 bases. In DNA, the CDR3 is TGTGCCAGCAGCCAAGAGCGGGGGTCCATGACGCAGTATTTT. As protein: CASSQERGSMTQYF.